This T cell receptor beta chain came from a study of blood T cell repertoires in COVID-19 (dated by TCRdb to the early 2020s). Notes on the research overall: Samples covering the acute and convalescent phases of COVID-19 were provided by collaborators in the United States, Italy and Spain. The material from the prospective study consisted of cDNA or gDNA derived from T cells, B-cell-depleted T cells, or PBMCs. Subjects who had been exposed to COVID-19, were actively infected with it, or had recovered from it provided the deeply sampled blood TCRbeta repertoires that made up the dataset. The repertoires were released in a freely available public database meant as a resource for research on the immune response to SARS-CoV-2. Samples were obtained from the ongoing ImmuneRACE study (first 160 participants) and from over 1,000 subjects provided by 6 global collaborators. A de-identified subject ID, COVID-19 status, age in years and sex were almost always included in the sample metadata. HLA class I and class II types, where available, came from metadata supplied by the sample provider rather than from assay-based typing. Results and caveats for the whole study, not just this receptor: Clinical and demographic metadata were provided uncurated, with the amount varying by source and participant.

On this clone: There is no known antigen for this receptor. Base qualities are not at hand, and no much larger clone is one base apart.

TCRbeta CDR3 regions were amplified from genomic DNA by means of the immunoSEQ Assay, a bias-controlled multiplex PCR. The paper's processing steps were these. Nucleated cell counts per sample were estimated from amplification of reference gene primers within the assay. To quantify the absolute abundance of each unique TCRbeta CDR3 rearrangement, sequence reads were collapsed and filtered. Productive Simpson clonality was computed per sample as the square root of Simpson's diversity index over productive rearrangements. TCRdb took this table from immuneACCESS and kept in-frame rearrangements with V and J called. Such tables lack part of the clones; where checked against another copy, unresolved V genes explain under half of the gap, and the rest is unexplained. V and J calls and clone size are given by that table; D and trimming were obtained from the DNA. In this sample the table shows approximately 300,000 clones, 90% of which occur a single time. The leading ten clones occupy 3% to 5% of the sample.

Enrolling through a virtual design, the prospective study's participants ranged in age from roughly 18 to 90 years and lived across some 22 United States geographic areas. In the prospective study, cohorts were assigned on the basis of participant-reported clinical history obtained from a screening survey and a study questionnaire. Exposed participants had been in contact with someone with a PCR-confirmed or clinician-diagnosed COVID-19 case within 2 weeks of study entry. In the prospective study, mobile phlebotomists collected whole blood, serum and a nasopharyngeal or oropharyngeal swab from each participant. Prospective study participants could optionally give additional blood draws and questionnaires over a roughly 2-month period. Prospective study blood samples were shipped either frozen or at room temperature before DNA extraction. CDR1 and CDR2, looked up from the germline V gene, are MGHRA and YSYEKL. The CDR3 sequence holds 15 residues, the cysteine and phenylalanine included. Only the CDR3 region is kept as DNA, spanning 45 bases read in frame from base 1. V loses 1 base, J loses 3 bases, and the germline ends lie 12 bases apart.

The source of this sequence is a woman in her twenties or thirties who had been exposed to COVID-19. The specimen sequenced was PBMCs or T cells enriched from blood (not recorded which). Here the chain combines TRBV4-1 and TRBJ2-5; a confident D gene designation cannot be given. The CDR3 has the sequence CASSQVGLVKETQYF. The DNA sequence is TGCGCCAGCAGCCAAGTTGGGCTTGTAAAAGAGACCCAGTACTTC.